Listed below are T cell receptor beta chains from one sample, sequenced in a study of identical twins. TCRdb itself ran the 5' RACE reads through MiXCR, one entry per CDR3 protein. The sample lists approximately 350,000 distinct CDR3 sequences; approximately 13% were seen once. This same sample was also taken into another study, of yellow fever vaccine responses in identical twins.

Material: CD8+ T cells sorted from blood. These receptors were obtained from a woman between 18 and 29 years old in good health. Each CDR3 is given with its conserved first and last residue. D genes are given only for firm matches. Some rows have no size entry. The others give once, few or many, or a class for an expanded clone.

V	size	J	D	CDR3	DNA
TRBV12-3/TRBV12-4	few	TRBJ1-5	.	CASSSPSQPQHF	TGTGCCAGCAGTTCCCCTAGTCAGCCCCAGCATTTT
TRBV25-1	many	TRBJ2-5	.	CASSEYREFGETQYF	TGTGCCAGCAGTGAATACAGGGAGTTTGGAGAGACCCAGTACTTC
TRBV7-9	.	TRBJ2-1	.	CASSLGWQPYNEQFF	TGTGCCAGCAGCTTAGGGTGGCAGCCCTACAATGAGCAGTTCTTC
TRBV20-1	many	TRBJ2-7	TRBD2	CSARTLAGYEQYF	TGCAGTGCTAGAACACTAGCGGGTTACGAGCAGTACTTC
TRBV11-2	many	TRBJ2-7	.	CASSFLTARSDGGASSYEQYF	TGTGCCAGCAGCTTTCTGACTGCCAGAAGCGACGGCGGGGCGAGCTCCTACGAGCAGTACTTC
TRBV7-9	many	TRBJ2-1	.	CASSTFRRDNEQFF	TGTGCCAGCAGCACGTTTCGGAGGGACAATGAGCAGTTCTTC
TRBV20-1	few	TRBJ1-1	.	CSASNVRLSWGTEAFF	TGCAGTGCCAGCAACGTGAGGTTGTCATGGGGAACTGAAGCTTTCTTT
TRBV11-1	.	TRBJ1-2	.	CASSSPGRRDRTIYGYTF	TGTGCCAGCAGCTCTCCGGGAAGACGGGACCGAACGATCTATGGCTACACCTTC
TRBV10-3	.	TRBJ2-2	TRBD1	CAISRDRSVDGELFF	TGTGCCATCAGCCGGGACAGATCAGTTGACGGGGAGCTGTTTTTT
TRBV5-1	.	TRBJ2-7	.	CASSLAAAGALYEQYF	TGCGCCAGCAGCTTGGCCGCGGCAGGGGCCCTCTACGAGCAGTACTTC
TRBV7-2	few	TRBJ1-2	.	CASSLAVVGGHGYTF	TGTGCCAGCAGCTTAGCGGTTGTTGGTGGGCATGGCTACACCTTC
TRBV4-1	few	TRBJ2-3	.	CASSQEPGSGTDTQYF	TGCGCCAGCAGCCAAGAGCCGGGAAGCGGCACAGATACGCAGTATTTT
TRBV15	few	TRBJ2-3	.	CATARFRTDTQYF	TGTGCCACCGCACGGTTTCGCACAGATACGCAGTATTTT
TRBV12-3/TRBV12-4	.	TRBJ2-7	.	CASMGPPFPYEQYF	TGTGCCAGCATGGGGCCGCCCTTTCCCTACGAGCAGTACTTC
TRBV7-9	few	TRBJ2-7	TRBD1	CASSLVGQPHEQYF	TGTGCCAGCAGCTTAGTGGGACAGCCCCACGAGCAGTACTTC
TRBV3-1	many	TRBJ2-7	TRBD2	CASSHARGLVAYEQYF	TGTGCCAGCAGCCACGCGAGGGGACTAGTAGCCTACGAGCAGTACTTC
TRBV5-1	.	TRBJ2-3	.	CASSHEAPGLTDTQYF	TGCGCCAGCAGCCACGAGGCCCCCGGACTGACAGATACGCAGTATTTT
TRBV5-1	few	TRBJ2-1	.	CASSFGTRDEQFF	TGCGCCAGCAGCTTCGGGACAAGAGATGAGCAGTTCTTC
TRBV11-2	.	TRBJ2-1	.	CASSLLGDNEQFF	TGTGCCAGCAGCTTGCTAGGGGACAATGAGCAGTTCTTC
TRBV24-1	few	TRBJ2-1	.	CATSDRDSYKNEQFF	TGTGCCACCAGTGACCGGGACTCCTATAAGAATGAGCAGTTCTTC
TRBV12-3/TRBV12-4	many	TRBJ1-4	TRBD1	CASSLGQGLFF	TGTGCCAGCAGTTTAGGACAGGGACTGTTTTTT
TRBV7-9	many	TRBJ2-2	.	CASSSNRDTGELFF	TGTGCCAGCAGCTCTAACAGGGACACCGGGGAGCTGTTTTTT
TRBV7-9	.	TRBJ2-3	TRBD1	CASSAIRDRERNTQYF	TGTGCCAGCAGCGCAATCCGGGACAGGGAGAGGAATACGCAGTATTTT
TRBV7-9	many	TRBJ2-1	.	CAVNNEQFF	TGTGCCGTCAACAATGAGCAGTTCTTC
TRBV4-2	few	TRBJ2-3	.	CASSQETPRDTQYF	TGTGCCAGCAGCCAAGAAACACCTCGAGATACGCAGTATTTT
TRBV3-1	.	TRBJ2-2	.	CASSPSGVKSNTGELFF	TGTGCCAGCAGCCCCAGCGGAGTCAAATCGAACACCGGGGAGCTGTTTTTT
TRBV9	.	TRBJ2-1	.	CASTLGNNEQFF	TGTGCCAGCACCCTGGGGAACAATGAGCAGTTCTTC
TRBV11-2	many	TRBJ1-1	.	CASTLPAWGNTEAFF	TGTGCCAGCACCCTCCCGGCCTGGGGGAACACTGAAGCTTTCTTT
TRBV20-1	many	TRBJ2-2	.	CSARDREGVDTGELFF	TGCAGTGCTAGAGATCGAGAGGGAGTAGATACCGGGGAGCTGTTTTTT
TRBV11-2	few	TRBJ2-1	TRBD2	CASSPGLAGASVFNEQFF	TGTGCCAGCAGCCCAGGACTAGCGGGTGCCAGCGTTTTCAATGAGCAGTTCTTC
TRBV20-1	many	TRBJ2-5	.	CSAPGGRETQYF	TGCAGTGCTCCGGGGGGCCGGGAGACCCAGTACTTC
TRBV7-3	many	TRBJ1-1	.	CASSPEGGTEAFF	TGTGCCAGCAGCCCGGAGGGGGGCACTGAAGCTTTCTTT
TRBV29-1	few	TRBJ2-1	TRBD2	CSVEDGTSYGGNEQFF	TGCAGCGTTGAAGATGGGACTAGTTATGGGGGCAATGAGCAGTTCTTC
TRBV7-9	once	TRBJ2-1	.	CASLGHNEQFF	TGTGCCAGCTTGGGGCACAATGAGCAGTTCTTC
TRBV24-1	.	TRBJ2-1	.	CATSVVGIRGDEQFF	TGTGCCACCAGTGTGGTGGGGATAAGGGGCGATGAGCAGTTCTTC
TRBV7-9	few	TRBJ2-3	.	CASSFPEGTDTQYF	TGTGCCAGCAGCTTCCCCGAGGGCACAGATACGCAGTATTTT
TRBV29-1	.	TRBJ1-2	TRBD1	CSVLPGTGDYGYTF	TGCAGCGTCTTACCCGGGACAGGTGACTATGGCTACACCTTC
TRBV4-1	.	TRBJ1-2	TRBD1	CASSQGQGAGYGYTF	TGCGCCAGCAGCCAAGGACAGGGGGCAGGATATGGCTACACCTTC
TRBV12-3/TRBV12-4	.	TRBJ2-2	.	CATPRGNTGELFF	TGTGCCACCCCTAGGGGGAACACCGGGGAGCTGTTTTTT
TRBV7-9	.	TRBJ2-3	TRBD2	CASRPRTSGISTDTQYF	TGTGCCAGCAGACCAAGGACTAGCGGGATTAGCACAGATACGCAGTATTTT
TRBV28	few	TRBJ2-7	.	CASSFSQGTGYEQYF	TGTGCCAGCAGTTTTTCACAGGGTACTGGGTACGAGCAGTACTTC
TRBV5-1	many	TRBJ1-1	TRBD1	CASSNGQGASLMNTEAFF	TGCGCCAGCAGCAATGGACAGGGGGCCTCCCTAATGAACACTGAAGCTTTCTTT
TRBV27	few	TRBJ2-3	TRBD2	CASSATSGGYTDTQYF	TGTGCCAGCAGTGCTACTAGCGGGGGGTACACAGATACGCAGTATTTT
TRBV7-8	few	TRBJ2-1	TRBD2	CASSYSGGRINEQFF	TGTGCCAGCAGTTACAGCGGGGGGAGAATCAATGAGCAGTTCTTC
TRBV4-1	.	TRBJ2-1	.	CASSQERQGRDEQFF	TGCGCCAGCAGCCAAGAGAGGCAGGGGAGGGATGAGCAGTTCTTC
TRBV4-1	.	TRBJ1-2	.	CASSQRLNPNYGYTF	TGCGCCAGCAGCCAACGACTGAATCCTAACTATGGCTACACCTTC
TRBV9	.	TRBJ2-2	.	CACEGNTGELFF	TGTGCCTGCGAGGGGAACACCGGGGAGCTGTTTTTT
TRBV9	few	TRBJ2-3	.	CASSVDGLHTDTQYF	TGTGCCAGCAGCGTAGACGGGTTGCACACAGATACGCAGTATTTT
TRBV6-5	many	TRBJ1-5	.	CASSSGSNQPQHF	TGTGCCAGCAGTTCAGGGAGCAATCAGCCCCAGCATTTT
TRBV6-1	few	TRBJ2-6	.	CASSRTQGSGANVLTF	TGTGCCAGCAGTAGAACCCAGGGTTCTGGGGCCAACGTCCTGACTTTC
TRBV25-1	.	TRBJ2-1	.	CASSEPGPYNEQFF	TGTGCCAGCAGTGAACCAGGTCCATACAATGAGCAGTTCTTC
TRBV20-1	few	TRBJ2-3	TRBD2	CSATGLAGVQKDTQYF	TGCAGTGCTACCGGACTAGCGGGAGTCCAAAAAGATACGCAGTATTTT